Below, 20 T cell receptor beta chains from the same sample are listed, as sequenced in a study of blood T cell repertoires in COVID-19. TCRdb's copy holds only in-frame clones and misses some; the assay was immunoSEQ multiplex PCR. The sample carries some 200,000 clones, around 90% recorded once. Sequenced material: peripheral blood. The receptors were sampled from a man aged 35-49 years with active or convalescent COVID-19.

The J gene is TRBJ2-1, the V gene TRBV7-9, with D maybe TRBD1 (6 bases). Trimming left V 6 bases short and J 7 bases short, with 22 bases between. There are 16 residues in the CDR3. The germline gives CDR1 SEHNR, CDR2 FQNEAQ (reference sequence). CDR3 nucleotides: TGTGCCAGCAGGGACAGACGAGCGGTCAATCGGAATGAGCAGTTCTTC. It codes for CASRDRRAVNRNEQFF. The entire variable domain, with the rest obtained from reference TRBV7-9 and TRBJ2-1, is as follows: DTGVSQNPRHKITKRGQNVTFRCDPISEHNRLYWYRQTLGQGPEFLTYFQNEAQLEKSRLLSDRFSAERPKGSFSTLEIQRTEQGDSAMYLCASRDRRAVNRNEQFFGPGTRLTVL.

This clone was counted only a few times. The chain's CDR3 is CASTHGTPDGYTF. The CDR3, as DNA: TGTGCCAGCACCCACGGGACACCGGACGGCTACACCTTC. The rearrangement joins TRBV25-1 to TRBJ1-2; weak D call: TRBD1 (6 bases). Between the trimmed V and J ends, which lost 7 bases and 8 bases, there was a span of 17 bases. Germline loops: CDR1 MGHDK, CDR2 SYGVNS. This CDR3 is built from 13 residues.

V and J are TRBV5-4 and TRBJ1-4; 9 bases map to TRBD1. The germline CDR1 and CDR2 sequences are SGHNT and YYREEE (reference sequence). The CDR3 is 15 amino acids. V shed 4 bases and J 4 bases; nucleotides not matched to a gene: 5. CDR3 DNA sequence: TGTGCCAGCAGCATCAAGGGACAGGGTAATGAAAAACTGTTTTTT. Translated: CASSIKGQGNEKLFF.

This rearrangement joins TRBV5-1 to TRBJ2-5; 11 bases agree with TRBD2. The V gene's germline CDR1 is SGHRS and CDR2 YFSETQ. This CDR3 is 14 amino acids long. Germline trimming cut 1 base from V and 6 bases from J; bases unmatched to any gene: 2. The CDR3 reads CASSLTSGGKTQYF. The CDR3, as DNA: TGCGCCAGCAGCTTGACTAGCGGGGGTAAGACCCAGTACTTC.

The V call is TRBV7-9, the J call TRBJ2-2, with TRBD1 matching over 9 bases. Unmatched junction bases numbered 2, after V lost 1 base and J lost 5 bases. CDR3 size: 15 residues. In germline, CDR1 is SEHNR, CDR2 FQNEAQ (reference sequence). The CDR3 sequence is CASSLGTGDTGELFF. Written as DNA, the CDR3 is TGTGCCAGCAGCTTAGGGACAGGGGATACCGGGGAGCTGTTTTTT.

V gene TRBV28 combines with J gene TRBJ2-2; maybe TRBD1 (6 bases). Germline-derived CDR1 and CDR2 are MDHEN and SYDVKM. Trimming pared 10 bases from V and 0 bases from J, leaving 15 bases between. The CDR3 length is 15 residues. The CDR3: CATGRWTANTGELFF. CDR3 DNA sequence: TGTGCCACCGGACGTTGGACAGCGAACACCGGGGAGCTGTTTTTT.

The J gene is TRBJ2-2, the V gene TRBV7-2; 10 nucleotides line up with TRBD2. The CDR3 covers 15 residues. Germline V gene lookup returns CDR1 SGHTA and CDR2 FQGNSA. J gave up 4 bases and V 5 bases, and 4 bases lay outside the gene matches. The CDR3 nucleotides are TGTGCCAGCAGCACCCGGACTAGCGGCACCGGGGAGCTGTTTTTT. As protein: CASSTRTSGTGELFF.

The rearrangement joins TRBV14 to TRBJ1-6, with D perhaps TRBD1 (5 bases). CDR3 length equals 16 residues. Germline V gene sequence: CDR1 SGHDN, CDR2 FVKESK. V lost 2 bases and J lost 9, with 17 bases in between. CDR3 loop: CASSQRVQMGGSPLHF. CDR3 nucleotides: TGTGCCAGCAGCCAACGAGTCCAAATGGGGGGTTCACCCCTCCACTTT.

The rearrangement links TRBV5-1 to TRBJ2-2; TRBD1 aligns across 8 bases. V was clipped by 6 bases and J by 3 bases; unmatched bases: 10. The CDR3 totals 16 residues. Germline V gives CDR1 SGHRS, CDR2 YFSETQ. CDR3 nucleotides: TGCGCCAGCACCGGGGGTACAGGGGGAGACACCGGGGAGCTGTTTTTT. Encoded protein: CASTGGTGGDTGELFF. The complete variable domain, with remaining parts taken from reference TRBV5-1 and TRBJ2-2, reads KAGVTQTPRYLIKTRGQQVTLSCSPISGHRSVSWYQQTPGQGLQFLFEYFSETQRNKGNFPGRFSGRQFSNSRSEMNVSTLELGDSALYLCASTGGTGGDTGELFFGEGSRLTVL.

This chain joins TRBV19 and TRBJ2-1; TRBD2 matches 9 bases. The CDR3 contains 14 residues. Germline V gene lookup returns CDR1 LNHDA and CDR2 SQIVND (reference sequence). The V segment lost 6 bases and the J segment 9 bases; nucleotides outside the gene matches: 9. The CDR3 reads CASRSSGVGVEQFF. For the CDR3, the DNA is TGTGCCAGTAGATCTAGCGGGGTAGGCGTTGAGCAGTTCTTC.

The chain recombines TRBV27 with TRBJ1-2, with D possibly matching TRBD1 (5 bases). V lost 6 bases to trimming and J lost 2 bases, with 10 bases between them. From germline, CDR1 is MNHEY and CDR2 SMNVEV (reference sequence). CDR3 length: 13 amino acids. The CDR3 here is CASSQTENYGYTF. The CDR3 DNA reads TGTGCCAGCAGCCAGACAGAGAACTATGGCTACACCTTC.

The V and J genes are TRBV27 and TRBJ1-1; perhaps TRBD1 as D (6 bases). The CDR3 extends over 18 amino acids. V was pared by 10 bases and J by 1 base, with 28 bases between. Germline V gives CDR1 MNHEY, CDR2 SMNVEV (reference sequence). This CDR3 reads CATKTRGGGGLQNTEAFF. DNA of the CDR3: TGTGCCACCAAAACGAGGGGGGGTGGAGGACTGCAGAACACTGAAGCTTTCTTT.

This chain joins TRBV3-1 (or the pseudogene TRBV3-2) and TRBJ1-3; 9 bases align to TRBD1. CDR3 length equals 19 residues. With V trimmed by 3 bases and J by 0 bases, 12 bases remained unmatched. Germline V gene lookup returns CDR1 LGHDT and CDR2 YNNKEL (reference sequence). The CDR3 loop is CASSQGQGNRLSSGNTIYF. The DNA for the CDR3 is TGTGCCAGCAGCCAGGGACAGGGAAACCGATTGAGCTCTGGAAACACCATATATTTT.

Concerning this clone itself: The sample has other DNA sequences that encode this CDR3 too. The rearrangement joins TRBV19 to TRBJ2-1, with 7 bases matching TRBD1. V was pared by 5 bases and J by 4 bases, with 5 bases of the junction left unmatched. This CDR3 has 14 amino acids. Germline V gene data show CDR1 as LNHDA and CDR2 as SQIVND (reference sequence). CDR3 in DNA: TGTGCCAGTAGTTACGGGACAGCTTACAATGAGCAGTTCTTC. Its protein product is CASSYGTAYNEQFF.

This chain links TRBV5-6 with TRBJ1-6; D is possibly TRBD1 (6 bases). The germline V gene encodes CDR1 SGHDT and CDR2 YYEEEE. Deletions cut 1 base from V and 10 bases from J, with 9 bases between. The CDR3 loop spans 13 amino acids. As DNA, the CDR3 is TGTGCCAGCAGCTTGATACAGGGATCACCCCTCCACTTT. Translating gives CASSLIQGSPLHF.

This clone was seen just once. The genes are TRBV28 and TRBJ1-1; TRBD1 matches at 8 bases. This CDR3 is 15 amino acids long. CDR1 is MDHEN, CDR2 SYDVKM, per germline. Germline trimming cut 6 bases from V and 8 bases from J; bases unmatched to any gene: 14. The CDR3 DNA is TGTGCCAGCAGGCCGCCCGGGACAGGCACCTACGAAGCTTTCTTT. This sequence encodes CASRPPGTGTYEAFF.

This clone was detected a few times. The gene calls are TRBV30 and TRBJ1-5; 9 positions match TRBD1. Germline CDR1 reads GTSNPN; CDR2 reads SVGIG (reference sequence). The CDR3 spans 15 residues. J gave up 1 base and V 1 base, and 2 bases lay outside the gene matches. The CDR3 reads CAWSDGTGSNQPQHF. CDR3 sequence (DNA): TGTGCCTGGAGTGACGGGACAGGGAGCAATCAGCCCCAGCATTTT.

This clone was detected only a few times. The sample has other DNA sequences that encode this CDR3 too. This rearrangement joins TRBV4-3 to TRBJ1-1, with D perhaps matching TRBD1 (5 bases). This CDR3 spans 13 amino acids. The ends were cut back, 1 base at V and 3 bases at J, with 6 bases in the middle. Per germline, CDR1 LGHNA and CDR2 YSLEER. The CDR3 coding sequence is TGCGCCAGCAGCCAAGGACAGTACACTGAAGCTTTCTTT. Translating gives CASSQGQYTEAFF.

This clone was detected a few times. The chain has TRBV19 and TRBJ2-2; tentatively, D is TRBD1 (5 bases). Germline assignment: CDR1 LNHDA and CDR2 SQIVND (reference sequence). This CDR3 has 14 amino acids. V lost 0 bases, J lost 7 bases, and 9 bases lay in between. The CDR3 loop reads CASSIERGFGELFF. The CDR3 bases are TGTGCCAGTAGTATAGAAAGGGGCTTCGGGGAGCTGTTTTTT.

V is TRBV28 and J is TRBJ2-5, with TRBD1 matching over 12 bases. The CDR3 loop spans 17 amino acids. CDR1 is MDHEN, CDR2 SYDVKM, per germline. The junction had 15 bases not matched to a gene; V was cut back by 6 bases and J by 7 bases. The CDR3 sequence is CASRNARDRGPEGTQYF. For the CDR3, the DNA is TGTGCCAGCAGGAACGCCCGGGACAGGGGGCCGGAGGGGACCCAGTACTTC.